This TCR beta chain is drawn from a study of CD8 T cells in Susac syndrome. Study background: At blood draw, Susac syndrome patients were therapy-naive, on corticosteroids, or on intravenous immunoglobulin alone.

Patients with Susac syndrome showed fulfilment of recently defined diagnostic criteria for definite or probable disease. Random hexamers were used to reverse transcribe roughly 0.45 to 1 ug of RNA. Multiplex PCR with immunoSEQ amplified the TCR beta CDR3 across 54 Vbeta and 13 Jbeta. A single record per CDR3 protein comes from TCRdb applying MiXCR to the immunoSEQ multiplex PCR reads. This table holds around 95,000 distinct CDR3 sequences, around 95% found once. This sequence was found in a human donor with Susac syndrome. The sequenced material came from CD8+ T cells from PBMCs.

The CDR3 loop reads CSARDSPSGEQFF. The DNA of the CDR3 is TGCAGTGCTAGAGATAGCCCGTCCGGTGAGCAGTTCTTC. V and J are TRBV20-1 and TRBJ2-1; no firm D call. Germline V gives CDR1 DFQATT, CDR2 SNEGSKA (reference sequence). CDR3 length: 13 residues. With 0 bases removed from V and 9 bases from J, the gap between germline ends came to 12 bases.